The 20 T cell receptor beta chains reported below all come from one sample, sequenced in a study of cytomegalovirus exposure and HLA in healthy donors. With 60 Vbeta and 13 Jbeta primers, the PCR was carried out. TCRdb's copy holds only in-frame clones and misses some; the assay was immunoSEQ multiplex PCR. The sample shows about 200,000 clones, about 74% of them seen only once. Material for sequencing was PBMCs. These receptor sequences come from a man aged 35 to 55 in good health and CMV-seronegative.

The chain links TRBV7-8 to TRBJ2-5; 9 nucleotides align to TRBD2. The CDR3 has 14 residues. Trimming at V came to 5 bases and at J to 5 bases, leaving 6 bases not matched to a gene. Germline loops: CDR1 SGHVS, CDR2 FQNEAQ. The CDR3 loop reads CASSGTSRRETQYF. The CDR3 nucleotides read TGTGCCAGCAGCGGGACTAGCAGAAGGGAGACCCAGTACTTC.

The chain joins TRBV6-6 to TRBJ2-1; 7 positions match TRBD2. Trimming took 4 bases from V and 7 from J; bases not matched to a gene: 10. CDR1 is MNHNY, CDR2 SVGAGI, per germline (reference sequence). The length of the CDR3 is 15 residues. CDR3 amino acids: CASSLGGTGRNEQFF. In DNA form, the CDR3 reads TGTGCCAGCAGTTTGGGGGGGACCGGCCGGAATGAGCAGTTCTTC.

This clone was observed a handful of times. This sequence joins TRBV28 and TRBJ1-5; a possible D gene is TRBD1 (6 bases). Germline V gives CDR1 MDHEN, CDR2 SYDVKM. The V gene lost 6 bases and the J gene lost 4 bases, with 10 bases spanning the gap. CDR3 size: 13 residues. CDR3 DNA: TGTGCCAGCAGAGCACAGGGAAATCAGCCCCAGCATTTT. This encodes CASRAQGNQPQHF.

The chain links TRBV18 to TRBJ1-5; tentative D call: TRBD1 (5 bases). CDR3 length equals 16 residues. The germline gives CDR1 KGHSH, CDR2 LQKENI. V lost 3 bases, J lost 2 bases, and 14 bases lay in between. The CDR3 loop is CASSPWGVGGNQPQHF. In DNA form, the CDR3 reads TGTGCCAGCTCACCGTGGGGGGTCGGGGGCAATCAGCCCCAGCATTTT.

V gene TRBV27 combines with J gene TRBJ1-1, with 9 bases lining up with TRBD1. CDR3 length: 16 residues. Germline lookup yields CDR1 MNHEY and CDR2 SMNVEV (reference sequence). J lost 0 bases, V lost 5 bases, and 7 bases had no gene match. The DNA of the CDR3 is TGTGCCAGCAGTCCAGGGACAGGGAATATGAACACTGAAGCTTTCTTT. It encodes CASSPGTGNMNTEAFF.

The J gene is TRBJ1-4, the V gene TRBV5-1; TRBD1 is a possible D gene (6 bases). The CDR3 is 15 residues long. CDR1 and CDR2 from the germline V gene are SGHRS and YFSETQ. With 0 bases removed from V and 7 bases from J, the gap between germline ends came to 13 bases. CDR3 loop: CASSLDGGRGEKLFF. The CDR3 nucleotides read TGCGCCAGCAGCTTGGACGGGGGGCGAGGTGAAAAACTGTTTTTT.

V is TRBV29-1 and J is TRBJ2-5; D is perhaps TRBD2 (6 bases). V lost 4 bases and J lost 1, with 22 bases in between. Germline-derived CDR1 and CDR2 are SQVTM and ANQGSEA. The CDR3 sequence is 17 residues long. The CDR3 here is CSVAPGRGGAAQETQYF. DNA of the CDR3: TGCAGCGTTGCCCCGGGGAGAGGCGGGGCGGCCCAAGAGACCCAGTACTTC.

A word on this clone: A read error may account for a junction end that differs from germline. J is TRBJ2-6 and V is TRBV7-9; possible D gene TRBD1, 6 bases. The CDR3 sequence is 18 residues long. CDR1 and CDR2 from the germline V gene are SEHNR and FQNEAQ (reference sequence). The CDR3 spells CSSSLTRDTGLGANVLTF. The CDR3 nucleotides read TGTTCCAGCAGCTTAACCCGGGACACGGGTTTGGGGGCCAACGTCCTGACTTTC.

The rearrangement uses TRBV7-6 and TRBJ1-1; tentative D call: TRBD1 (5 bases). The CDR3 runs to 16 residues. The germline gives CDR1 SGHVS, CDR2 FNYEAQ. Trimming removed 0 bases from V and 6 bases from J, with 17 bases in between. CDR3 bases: TGTGCCAGCAGCTTAGCGGGGAGGTCTCGGGGGGCTGAAGCTTTCTTT. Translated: CASSLAGRSRGAEAFF.

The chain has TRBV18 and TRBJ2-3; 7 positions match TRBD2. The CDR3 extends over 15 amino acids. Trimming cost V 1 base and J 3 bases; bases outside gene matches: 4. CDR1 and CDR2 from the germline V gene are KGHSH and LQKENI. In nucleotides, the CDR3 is TGTGCCAGCTCACCACTAGCGGGCGCAACAGATACGCAGTATTTT. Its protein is CASSPLAGATDTQYF.

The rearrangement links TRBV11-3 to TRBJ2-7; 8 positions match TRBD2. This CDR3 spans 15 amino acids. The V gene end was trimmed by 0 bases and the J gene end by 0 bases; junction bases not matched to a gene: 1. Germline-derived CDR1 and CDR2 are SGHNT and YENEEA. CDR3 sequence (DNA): TGTGCCAGCAGCTTAGAACGGGGGGGCTCCTACGAGCAGTACTTC. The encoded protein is CASSLERGGSYEQYF.

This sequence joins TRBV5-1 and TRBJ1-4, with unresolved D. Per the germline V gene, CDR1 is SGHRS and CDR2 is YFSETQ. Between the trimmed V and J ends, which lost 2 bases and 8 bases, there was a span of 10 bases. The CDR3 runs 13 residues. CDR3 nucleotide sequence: TGCGCCAGCAGCTTCACGGGAGGAGAAAAACTGTTTTTT. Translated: CASSFTGGEKLFF.

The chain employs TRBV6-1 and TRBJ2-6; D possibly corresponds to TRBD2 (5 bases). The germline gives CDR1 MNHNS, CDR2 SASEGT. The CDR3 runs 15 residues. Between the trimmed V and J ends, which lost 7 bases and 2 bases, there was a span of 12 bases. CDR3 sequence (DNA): TGTGCCAGCAAGAATGAGAGGGCTGGGGCCAACGTCCTGACTTTC. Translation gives CASKNERAGANVLTF.

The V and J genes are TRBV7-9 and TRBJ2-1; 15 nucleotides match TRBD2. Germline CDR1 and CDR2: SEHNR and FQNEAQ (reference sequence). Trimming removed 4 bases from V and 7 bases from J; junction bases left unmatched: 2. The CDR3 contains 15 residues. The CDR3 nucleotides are TGTGCCAGCAGCTCCGGGACTAGCGGGGGGAATGAGCAGTTCTTC. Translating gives CASSSGTSGGNEQFF.

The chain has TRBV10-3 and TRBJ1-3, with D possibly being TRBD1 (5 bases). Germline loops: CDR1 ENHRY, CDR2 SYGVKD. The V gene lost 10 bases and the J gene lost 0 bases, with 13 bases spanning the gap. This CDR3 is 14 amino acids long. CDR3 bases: TGTGCCAGCGGGACTCCCGGCTCTGGAAACACCATATATTTT. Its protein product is CASGTPGSGNTIYF.

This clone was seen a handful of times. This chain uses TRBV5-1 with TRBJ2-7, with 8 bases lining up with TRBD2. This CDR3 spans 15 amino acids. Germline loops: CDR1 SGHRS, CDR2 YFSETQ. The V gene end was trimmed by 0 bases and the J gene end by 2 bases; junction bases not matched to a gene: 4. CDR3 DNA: TGCGCCAGCAGCTTGGCCGGGAGGGCCGCCTACGAGCAGTACTTC. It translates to CASSLAGRAAYEQYF.

CDR3 DNA: TGTGCCATCAGTGAGTCGGTACAGGGGGGGACTGAAGCTTTCTTT. It specifies CAISESVQGGTEAFF. The V call is TRBV10-3, the J call TRBJ1-1, with 8 bases fitting TRBD1. CDR1 and CDR2 (germline): ENHRY, SYGVKD. With V trimmed by 0 bases and J by 5 bases, 5 bases remained unmatched. The CDR3 has 15 residues.

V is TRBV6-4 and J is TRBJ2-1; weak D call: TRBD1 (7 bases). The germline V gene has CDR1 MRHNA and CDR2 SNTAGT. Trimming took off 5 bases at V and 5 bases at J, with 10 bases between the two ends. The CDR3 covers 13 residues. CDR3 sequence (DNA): TGTGCCAGCAGTCAGGGGGGAAACAATGAGCAGTTCTTC. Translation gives CASSQGGNNEQFF.

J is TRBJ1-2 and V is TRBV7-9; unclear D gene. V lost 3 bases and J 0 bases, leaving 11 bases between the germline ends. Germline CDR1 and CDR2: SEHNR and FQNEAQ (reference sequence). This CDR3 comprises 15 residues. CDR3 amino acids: CASSLPSLANYGYTF. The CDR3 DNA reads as TGTGCCAGCAGCTTGCCCAGCCTAGCTAACTATGGCTACACCTTC.

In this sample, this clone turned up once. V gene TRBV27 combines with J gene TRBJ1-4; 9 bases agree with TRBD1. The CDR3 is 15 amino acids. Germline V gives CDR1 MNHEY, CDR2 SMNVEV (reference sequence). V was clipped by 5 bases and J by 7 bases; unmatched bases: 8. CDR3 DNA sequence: TGTGCCAGCAGTCGTACAGGGGGCGTCAGTGAAAAACTGTTTTTT. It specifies CASSRTGGVSEKLFF.